This TCR beta chain was identified in a study of OX40 agonist ivuxolimab in advanced cancers. With regard to the full study: Ivuxolimab was a fully human IgG2 agonistic monoclonal antibody targeting the costimulatory receptor OX40 (CD134). Of the 50 to 55 dose-escalation patients, hepatocellular carcinoma was present in about 20, melanoma in around 15, renal cell carcinoma in 9 and head and neck cancer in 9. The monotherapy dose-escalation portion (N of about 49 patients) of the phase I ivuxolimab trial is reported in the paper. Partial responses were achieved by three dose-escalation patients, of whom one had hepatocellular carcinoma and two had cutaneous melanoma. A male proportion of roughly 80% and a mean age of approximately 58 years, ranging from roughly 20 to 80, were recorded for the dose-escalation cohort. Prior anti-PD-1, anti-PD-L1 or anti-CTLA-4 therapy was permitted, and checkpoint inhibitors had been received by under 50% of dose-escalation patients. Intravenous ivuxolimab was administered to patients every 2 weeks at six dose levels: 0.01, 0.1, 0.3, 1.5, 3 and 10 mg/kg. Peripheral TCRbeta sequencing aimed to test whether ivuxolimab altered TCR sequence diversity and caused clonal T-cell expansion.

General findings and caveats noted by the study authors: In the 0.1-3.0 mg/kg groups, partial responders were among the patients with the lowest normalized peripheral clonal expansion, particularly in CD8+ T cells. After ivuxolimab, CD8+ T cells had more expanded clones than CD4+ T cells on average. Clonal expansion of both CD4+ and CD8+ blood T cells was observed from baseline to week 6 at doses 0.1 to 3.0 mg/kg. Low levels of normalized T-cell clonal expansion were also seen in some patients who did not respond. The antigen specificity of the peripheral T cells that underwent clonal expansion was not determined.

Patients with autoimmune disease history or receiving systemic immunosuppression were excluded from the trial. In every dose cohort, peripheral blood was drawn for TCR sequencing at baseline, cycle 4 day 1, and cycle 7 day 1. The samples were taken from a phase I, first-in-human, multicenter, open-label dose-escalation trial of ivuxolimab. Adults with locally advanced or metastatic melanoma, renal cell carcinoma, hepatocellular carcinoma or head and neck squamous cell carcinoma were enrolled in the trial. Before TCR sequencing, CD4+ T cells and CD8+ T cells from peripheral blood were sorted into separate populations. About this clone: Its antigen has not been determined. No base qualities exist here, and no much larger clone lies one base off it.

To sequence the TCRbeta CDR3 region, genomic DNA was isolated from the sorted cells. The immunoSEQ Assay was used to sequence the TCRbeta CDR3 regions. Entries here come from immuneACCESS through TCRdb and include only in-frame sequences with V and J called. Some clones fail to appear in such tables; in the studies checked, an unresolved V gene covers under half of the shortfall, and the cause of the remainder is unknown. This sample lists 60,000 to 75,000 clones; roughly 84% were detected once. More than 25% of the sample belongs to the ten largest clones. Trimming takes 3 bases from V and 10 bases from J, and the germline ends sit 11 bases apart. The CDR3 numbers 12 residues from cysteine through phenylalanine. Of all the DNA, just the CDR3 is kept, 36 bases in frame from base 1. The germline V gene (reference sequence) provides CDR1 LNHDA and CDR2 SQIVND.

Specimen: CD4+ or CD8+ T cells sorted from blood, collected in a trial of the OX40 agonist ivuxolimab. The chain couples TRBV19 to TRBJ2-3; a weak D assignment points to TRBD1 (6 bases agree). The receptor's source is an adult with an advanced solid tumor such as melanoma, head and neck, liver or kidney cancer. The encoded CDR3 is CASSIPGVSQYF. DNA sequence: TGTGCCAGTAGTATCCCAGGGGTATCGCAGTATTTT.